One and the same sample provided the 27 T cell receptor beta chains below, sequenced in a study of cytomegalovirus exposure and HLA in healthy donors. Libraries were prepared by immunoSEQ multiplex PCR; TCRdb keeps only in-frame clonotypes and omits some of them. The sample holds about 360,000 clones, roughly 89% seen once. Sequenced input: PBMCs. All receptors derive from a woman between 18 and 29 years old in good health and CMV-seronegative.

This clone was seen only a few times. The chain employs TRBV2 and TRBJ1-5; D gene unclear. From germline, CDR1 is SNHLY and CDR2 FYNNEI. V was trimmed by 7 bases and J by 0 bases, leaving 7 bases between them. This CDR3 spans 13 amino acids. The CDR3 spells CASIDHSNQPQHF. The CDR3 region has the DNA TGTGCCAGCATTGATCATAGCAATCAGCCCCAGCATTTT.

The chain is built from TRBV27 and TRBJ1-4; D gene ambiguous. Trimming pared 5 bases from V and 10 bases from J, leaving 14 bases between. This CDR3 comprises 13 residues. Germline values: CDR1 MNHEY, CDR2 SMNVEV (reference sequence). The CDR3 is CASSPGGLGKLFF. The CDR3 DNA sequence: TGTGCCAGCAGTCCCGGAGGGTTGGGAAAACTGTTTTTT.

This sequence joins TRBV27 and TRBJ1-6; D call uncertain. This CDR3 comprises 13 residues. V was shortened by 5 bases and J by 9 bases, with 11 bases between the two germline ends. Looked up from germline, CDR1 is MNHEY and CDR2 is SMNVEV (reference sequence). DNA for the CDR3: TGTGCCAGCAGTGTCTCGACAAGTTCACCCCTCCACTTT. It translates to CASSVSTSSPLHF.

The V call is TRBV7-6, the J call TRBJ1-1; possibly TRBD1 for D (6 bases). V gave up 3 bases and J gave up 0 bases, with 23 bases separating them. Germline V gives CDR1 SGHVS, CDR2 FNYEAQ. The CDR3 covers 19 residues. The CDR3 loop is CASSFITPDRGGVNTEAFF. The CDR3 DNA reads as TGTGCCAGCAGCTTTATTACTCCGGACCGGGGGGGCGTGAACACTGAAGCTTTCTTT.

The V and J genes are TRBV30 and TRBJ2-7; D is unresolved. The CDR3 covers 12 residues. V lost 1 base to trimming and J lost 2 bases, with 6 bases between them. Germline V lookup: CDR1 GTSNPN, CDR2 SVGIG (reference sequence). The CDR3 is CAWSGRTYEQYF. In DNA form, the CDR3 reads TGTGCCTGGAGTGGGCGGACCTACGAGCAGTACTTC.

J is TRBJ2-1 and V is TRBV7-9; D is unclear. Germline CDR1 and CDR2: SEHNR and FQNEAQ (reference sequence). Trimming removed 0 bases from V and 8 bases from J, with 11 bases in between. The CDR3 is 14 amino acids. The CDR3 region has the DNA TGTGCCAGCAGCTTAGCGGCCCCTGGTGATGAGCAGTTCTTC. Translated, it gives CASSLAAPGDEQFF. Full variable domain (outside the CDR3, taken from reference TRBV7-9 and TRBJ2-1): DTGVSQNPRHKITKRGQNVTFRCDPISEHNRLYWYRQTLGQGPEFLTYFQNEAQLEKSRLLSDRFSAERPKGSFSTLEIQRTEQGDSAMYLCASSLAAPGDEQFFGPGTRLTVL.

The chain uses TRBV4-1 and TRBJ2-3, with 10 bases that match TRBD2. Germline loops: CDR1 MGHRA, CDR2 YSYEKL. The CDR3 length is 16 residues. The junction had 3 bases not matched to a gene; V was cut back by 3 bases and J by 0 bases. CDR3 sequence: CASSQRTSGSTDTQYF. CDR3 coding DNA: TGCGCCAGCAGCCAGCGGACTAGCGGAAGCACAGATACGCAGTATTTT.

The chain employs TRBV18 and TRBJ2-7, with 7 bases that match TRBD2. The CDR3 has 14 residues. From germline, CDR1 is KGHSH and CDR2 LQKENI. After removal of 6 bases from V and 3 bases from J, the junction contained 8 bases not matched to a gene. This CDR3 reads CASSPSGTRYEQYF. CDR3 nucleotides: TGTGCCAGCTCTCCCAGCGGGACTCGCTACGAGCAGTACTTC.

The J gene is TRBJ2-1, the V gene TRBV18; D perhaps matches TRBD1 (5 bases). This CDR3 contains 14 residues. V dropped 3 bases and J dropped 7 bases, with 13 bases sitting between them. Germline V gives CDR1 KGHSH, CDR2 LQKENI. The CDR3 region is CASSPTGLGNEQFF. CDR3 DNA: TGTGCCAGCTCACCTACAGGATTGGGTAATGAGCAGTTCTTC. The full variable domain, with the rest looked up from reference TRBV18 and TRBJ2-1, is NAGVMQNPRHLVRRRGQEARLRCSPMKGHSHVYWYRQLPEEGLKFMVYLQKENIIDESGMPKERFSAEFPKEGPSILRIQQVVRGDSAAYFCASSPTGLGNEQFFGPGTRLTVL.

This clone was counted a single time. The CDR3, as DNA: TGTGCCAGCAGTCGCCCCGGAGTAGAGAATGAGCAGTTCTTC. The encoded protein is CASSRPGVENEQFF. The J gene is TRBJ2-1, the V gene TRBV6-5, with D unresolved. The CDR3 contains 14 residues. CDR1 is MNHEY and CDR2 is SVGAGI in the germline V gene. V shed 5 bases and J shed 7 bases, with 15 bases lying between them.

V and J are TRBV14 and TRBJ1-2, with 11 bases that match TRBD1. Unmatched junction bases numbered 5, after V lost 4 bases and J lost 4 bases. Germline V gene lookup returns CDR1 SGHDN and CDR2 FVKESK. This CDR3 comprises 15 residues. The CDR3: CASSPRTGGAYGYTF. In nucleotides, the CDR3 is TGTGCCAGCAGCCCCCGGACAGGGGGCGCCTATGGCTACACCTTC. The whole variable domain, filled in from reference TRBV14 and TRBJ1-2, reads EAGVTQFPSHSVIEKGQTVTLRCDPISGHDNLYWYRRVMGKEIKFLLHFVKESKQDESGMPNNRFLAERTGGTYSTLKVQPAELEDSGVYFCASSPRTGGAYGYTFGSGTRLTVV.

The chain carries TRBV7-6 and TRBJ2-3; 9 nucleotides line up with TRBD2. This CDR3 region has 16 residues. V was pared by 2 bases and J by 4 bases, with 7 bases of the junction left unmatched. Looked up from germline, CDR1 is SGHVS and CDR2 is FNYEAQ. CDR3 loop: CASSLRVAGAADTQYF. For the CDR3, the DNA is TGTGCCAGCAGCTTAAGGGTAGCGGGAGCGGCAGATACGCAGTATTTT.

The chain joins TRBV28 to TRBJ2-5; possible D gene TRBD2, 7 bases. The V gene lost 3 bases and the J gene lost 10 bases, with 18 bases spanning the gap. Germline CDR1 reads MDHEN; CDR2 reads SYDVKM. This CDR3 has 14 amino acids. Written as DNA, the CDR3 is TGTGCCAGCAGTTTTGGGGGGGCTCAATTTGGCCAGTACTTC. Its translation is CASSFGGAQFGQYF. The full variable domain, rest sourced from reference TRBV28 and TRBJ2-5, is DVKVTQSSRYLVKRTGEKVFLECVQDMDHENMFWYRQDPGLGLRLIYFSYDVKMKEKGDIPEGYSVSREKKERFSLILESASTNQTSMYLCASSFGGAQFGQYFGPGTRLLVL.

This chain uses TRBV2 with TRBJ1-2; D unresolved. Germline V CDR1 and CDR2: SNHLY, FYNNEI. The ends were cut back, 9 bases at V and 4 bases at J, with 24 bases in the middle. This CDR3 contains 16 residues. This CDR3 reads CASTKLTGIDGYGYTF. For the CDR3, the DNA is TGTGCCAGTACCAAACTAACCGGGATAGATGGCTATGGCTACACCTTC.

This clone has only one observation. This rearrangement joins TRBV7-9 to TRBJ2-4, with D perhaps matching TRBD2 (6 bases). Deletions cut 6 bases from V and 0 bases from J, with 18 bases between. The CDR3 sequence is 17 residues long. Looked up from germline, CDR1 is SEHNR and CDR2 is FQNEAQ (reference sequence). The CDR3 sequence is CASSTLAGLLAKNIQYF. The DNA for the CDR3 is TGTGCCAGCAGTACCTTAGCCGGACTACTAGCCAAAAACATTCAGTACTTC.

Note on this clone: The identical CDR3 is also encoded by other nucleotide sequences in the sample. The chain uses TRBV6-1 and TRBJ1-4; 7 bases are a match to TRBD1. This CDR3 is built from 14 residues. The germline V gene encodes CDR1 MNHNS and CDR2 SASEGT. V shed 1 base and J 5 bases; nucleotides not matched to a gene: 1. CDR3 loop: CASSEGQGNEKLFF. The CDR3 DNA follows: TGTGCCAGCAGTGAAGGACAGGGAAATGAAAAACTGTTTTTT.

V gene TRBV15 combines with J gene TRBJ2-7; D perhaps matches TRBD2 (5 bases). CDR1 is LNHNV and CDR2 is YYDKDF in the germline V gene (reference sequence). Between the trimmed V and J ends, which lost 5 bases and 0 bases, there was a span of 14 bases. The CDR3 runs 15 residues. CDR3 sequence (DNA): TGTGCCACCAGCGGATCCGGGATCCACTCCTACGAGCAGTACTTC. Its translation: CATSGSGIHSYEQYF.

This chain connects TRBV4-2 to TRBJ1-5; a weak D match, TRBD1 (5 bases). The CDR3 sequence is 14 residues long. Per germline, CDR1 LGHNA and CDR2 YNFKEQ. V was cut by 0 bases and J by 5 bases, with 8 bases left in between. The CDR3 sequence is CASSQDETDQPQHF. The CDR3 nucleotides read TGTGCCAGCAGCCAAGATGAGACAGATCAGCCCCAGCATTTT.

The V gene is TRBV4-2, the J gene TRBJ2-7; 9 bases match TRBD2. CDR1 LGHNA and CDR2 YNFKEQ come from the germline V gene. V lost 0 bases to trimming and J lost 5 bases; unmatched junction nucleotides: 8. The CDR3 is 16 amino acids. The CDR3 coding sequence is TGTGCCAGCAGCCAAGATCAAGGCGGGGGGGCTGACGAGCAGTACTTC. Its protein is CASSQDQGGGADEQYF.

The chain carries TRBV27 and TRBJ2-7; 8 bases fit TRBD2. V trimming: 8 bases; J trimming: 2 bases; junction bases outside the gene matches: 5. CDR3 size: 13 residues. Germline V CDR1 and CDR2: MNHEY, SMNVEV (reference sequence). The CDR3 bases are TGTGCCAGCCGGGGGGGTGGAACCTACGAGCAGTACTTC. This codes for CASRGGGTYEQYF.

The chain joins TRBV28 to TRBJ2-5, with 12 nucleotides matching TRBD2. The J segment lost 4 bases and the V segment lost 1 base, leaving 10 bases of the junction unmatched. The V gene's germline CDR1 is MDHEN and CDR2 SYDVKM. The CDR3 is made up of 18 amino acids. The CDR3 DNA reads TGTGCCAGCAGTTTATACGGGACTAGCGGGTCCCAAGGAGAGACCCAGTACTTC. Protein sequence: CASSLYGTSGSQGETQYF.

This chain joins TRBV9 and TRBJ1-4; D is possibly TRBD1 (5 bases). This CDR3 is 15 amino acids long. V was clipped by 4 bases and J by 2 bases, with 12 bases between them. Germline CDR1 is SGDLS and CDR2 is YYNGEE. CDR3 in DNA: TGTGCCAGCAGCCCTGGGGGGAGGACTAATGAAAAACTGTTTTTT. Its translation is CASSPGGRTNEKLFF.

The J gene is TRBJ1-2, the V gene TRBV28; the match to TRBD1 covers 10 bases. Unmatched junction bases numbered 13, after V lost 1 base and J lost 8 bases. This CDR3 has 17 amino acids. Germline CDR1 MDHEN, CDR2 SYDVKM. CDR3 in DNA: TGTGCCAGCAGTTTATATCCGGGACAGGGGACCCAGGGAGGCTACACCTTC. This encodes CASSLYPGQGTQGGYTF.

The chain couples TRBV11-3 to TRBJ2-1, with TRBD1 matching 10 bases. Unmatched junction bases numbered 7, after V lost 5 bases and J lost 6 bases. CDR3 size: 15 residues. In germline, CDR1 is SGHNT, CDR2 YENEEA. CDR3 sequence (DNA): TGTGCCAGCAGCCAAGACAGGGGGCGATCCAATGAGCAGTTCTTC. The encoded protein is CASSQDRGRSNEQFF. Full variable domain (missing parts from reference TRBV11-3 and TRBJ2-1): EAGVVQSPRYKIIEKKQPVAFWCNPISGHNTLYWYLQNLGQGPELLIRYENEEAVDDSQLPKDRFSAERLKGVDSTLKIQPAELGDSAVYLCASSQDRGRSNEQFFGPGTRLTVL.

This clone has more than one count but fewer than ten. This rearrangement joins TRBV6-1 to TRBJ2-2, with 9 bases that match TRBD1. In germline, CDR1 is MNHNS, CDR2 SASEGT. This CDR3 has 16 residues. V lost 3 bases and J lost 4; bases outside the gene matches: 6. DNA of the CDR3: TGTGCCAGCAGTGAGGGGGACAGGGTCCGCACCGGGGAGCTGTTTTTT. Translation: CASSEGDRVRTGELFF.

This chain connects TRBV13 to TRBJ2-2; a possible D gene is TRBD2 (7 bases). The CDR3 consists of 15 residues. The germline V gene encodes CDR1 PRHDT and CDR2 FYEKMQ (reference sequence). V lost 5 bases and J 2 bases, leaving 12 bases between the germline ends. CDR3 DNA sequence: TGTGCCAGCAGCCGTCGGGGGGCTAACACCGGGGAGCTGTTTTTT. It specifies CASSRRGANTGELFF.

Only one count was recorded for this clone. V gene TRBV30 combines with J gene TRBJ1-1, with D perhaps TRBD1 (5 bases). Trimming took 0 bases from V and 5 from J, leaving 13 bases between them. Germline V gene sequence: CDR1 GTSNPN, CDR2 SVGIG (reference sequence). The CDR3 covers 14 residues. CDR3 nucleotide sequence: TGTGCCTGGAGTGTTATCGGGGGTGGGACTGAAGCTTTCTTT. Encoded protein: CAWSVIGGGTEAFF.